This TCR beta chain emerged from a study of blood T cells in healthy people across ages. Study-wide points: Estimated diversity that came from one million T cells was considered an underestimate.

Germline CDR1 DFQATT, CDR2 SNEGSKA (reference sequence). With 3 bases clipped from V and 4 bases from J, the junction kept 7 bases outside the gene matches. CDR3 size: 16 residues. The second PCR ran roughly 7 to 11 cycles with a sample-barcoded 5' primer and J-beta primers. Each TCR beta cDNA got a 12-nucleotide random molecular identifier. Researchers report that each sample yielded at least 2.5 million CDR3-containing paired-end reads. TCRdb independently ran MiXCR on the 5' RACE reads; one entry per CDR3 protein. Of about 640,000 distinct CDR3 sequences in the sample, under 65% were seen once. Each sample used at least 6.5 million PBMCs. Turning to this clonotype: What it binds is unknown.

The TCR was taken from a man aged 55 to 70 in good health. Sequenced input: blood. The chain combines TRBV20-1 with TRBJ2-3; 13 nucleotides line up with TRBD2. CDR3 coding DNA: TGCAGTGCTAGTACTAGCGGGGGGGCAAGGGCAGATACGCAGTATTTT. Its protein product is CSASTSGGARADTQYF.